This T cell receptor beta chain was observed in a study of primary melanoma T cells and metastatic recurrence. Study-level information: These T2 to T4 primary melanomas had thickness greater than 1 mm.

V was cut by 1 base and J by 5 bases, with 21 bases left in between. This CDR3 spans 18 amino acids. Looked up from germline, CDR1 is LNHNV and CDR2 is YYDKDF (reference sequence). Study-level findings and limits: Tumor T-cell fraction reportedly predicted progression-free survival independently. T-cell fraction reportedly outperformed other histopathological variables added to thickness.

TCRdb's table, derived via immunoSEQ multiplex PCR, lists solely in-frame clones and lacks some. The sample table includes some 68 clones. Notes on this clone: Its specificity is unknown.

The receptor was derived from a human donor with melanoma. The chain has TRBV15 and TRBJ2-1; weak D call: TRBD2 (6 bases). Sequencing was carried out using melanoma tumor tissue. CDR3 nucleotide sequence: TGTGCCACCAGCAGAGGTTTGCCCGGGAGCCTAAAAGACAATGAGCAGTTCTTC. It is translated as CATSRGLPGSLKDNEQFF.